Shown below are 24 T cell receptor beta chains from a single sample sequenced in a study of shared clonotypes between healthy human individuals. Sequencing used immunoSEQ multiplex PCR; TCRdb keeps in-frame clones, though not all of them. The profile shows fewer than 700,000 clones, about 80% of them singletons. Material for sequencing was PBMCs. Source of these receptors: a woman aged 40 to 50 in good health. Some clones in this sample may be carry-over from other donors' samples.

This chain's CDR3 is CASSLTGLDGYTF. CDR3 DNA sequence: TGTGCCAGCAGTTTGACAGGGTTAGACGGCTACACCTTC. The rearrangement uses TRBV27 and TRBJ1-2, with 7 bases identical to TRBD1. The V gene's germline CDR1 is MNHEY and CDR2 SMNVEV (reference sequence). The V segment lost 3 bases and the J segment 8 bases; nucleotides outside the gene matches: 6. The CDR3 consists of 13 residues.

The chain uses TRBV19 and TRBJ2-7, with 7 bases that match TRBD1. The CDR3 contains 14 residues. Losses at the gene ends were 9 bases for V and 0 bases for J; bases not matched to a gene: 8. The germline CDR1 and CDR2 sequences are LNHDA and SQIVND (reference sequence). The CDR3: CASSTGINSYEQYF. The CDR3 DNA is TGTGCCAGCTCGACAGGGATCAACTCCTACGAGCAGTACTTC.

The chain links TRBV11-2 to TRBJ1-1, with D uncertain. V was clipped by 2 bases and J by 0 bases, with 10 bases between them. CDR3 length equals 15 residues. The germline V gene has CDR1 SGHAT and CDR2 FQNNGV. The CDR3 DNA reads TGTGCCAGCAGCTTATCGGCGGGTTTGAACACTGAAGCTTTCTTT. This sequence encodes CASSLSAGLNTEAFF.

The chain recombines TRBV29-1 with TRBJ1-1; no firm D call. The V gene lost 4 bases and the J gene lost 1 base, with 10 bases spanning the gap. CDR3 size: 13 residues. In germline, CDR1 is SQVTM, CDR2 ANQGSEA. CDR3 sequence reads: CSVVKVANTEAFF. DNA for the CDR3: TGCAGCGTTGTAAAGGTGGCGAACACTGAAGCTTTCTTT.

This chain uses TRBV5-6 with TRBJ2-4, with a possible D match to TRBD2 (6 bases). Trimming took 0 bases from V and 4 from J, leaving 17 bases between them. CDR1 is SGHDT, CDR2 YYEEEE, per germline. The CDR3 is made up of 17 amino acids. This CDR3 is CASSLAAGQVLKNIQYF. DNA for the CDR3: TGTGCCAGCAGCTTGGCGGCGGGGCAGGTCTTGAAAAACATTCAGTACTTC.

CDR3 protein: CASSYADGSTDTQYF. CDR3 coding DNA: TGTGCCAGCAGTTACGCGGACGGTAGCACAGATACGCAGTATTTT. The J gene is TRBJ2-3, the V gene TRBV6-7; D is ambiguous. TRBV6-7 is placed among ORFs of uncertain function. V shed 2 bases and J shed 0 bases, with 9 bases lying between them. The CDR3 runs 15 residues.

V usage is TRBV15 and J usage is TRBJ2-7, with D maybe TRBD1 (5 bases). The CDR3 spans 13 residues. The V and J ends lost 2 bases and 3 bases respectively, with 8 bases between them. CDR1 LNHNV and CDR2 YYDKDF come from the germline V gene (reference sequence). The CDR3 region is CATSRPGIYEQYF. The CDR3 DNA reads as TGTGCCACCAGCAGACCAGGGATCTACGAGCAGTACTTC.

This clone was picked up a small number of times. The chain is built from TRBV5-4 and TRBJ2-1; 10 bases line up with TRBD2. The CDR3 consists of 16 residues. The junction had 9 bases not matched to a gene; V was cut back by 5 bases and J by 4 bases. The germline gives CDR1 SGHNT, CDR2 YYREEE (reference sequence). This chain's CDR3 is CASSNPTSGQYNEQFF. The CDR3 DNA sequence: TGTGCCAGCAGTAACCCGACTAGCGGGCAATACAATGAGCAGTTCTTC.

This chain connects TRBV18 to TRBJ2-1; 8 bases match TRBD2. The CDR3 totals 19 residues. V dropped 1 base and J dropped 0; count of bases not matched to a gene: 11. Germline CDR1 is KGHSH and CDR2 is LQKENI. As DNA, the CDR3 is TGTGCCAGCTCACCACGGAGTAGCGGGGCCCCTCGCTCCTACAATGAGCAGTTCTTC. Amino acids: CASSPRSSGAPRSYNEQFF. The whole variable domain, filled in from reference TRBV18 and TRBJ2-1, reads NAGVMQNPRHLVRRRGQEARLRCSPMKGHSHVYWYRQLPEEGLKFMVYLQKENIIDESGMPKERFSAEFPKEGPSILRIQQVVRGDSAAYFCASSPRSSGAPRSYNEQFFGPGTRLTVL.

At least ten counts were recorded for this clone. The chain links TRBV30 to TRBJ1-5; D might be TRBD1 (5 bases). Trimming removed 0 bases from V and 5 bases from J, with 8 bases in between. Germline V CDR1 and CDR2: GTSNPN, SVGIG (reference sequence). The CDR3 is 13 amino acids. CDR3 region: CAWSVKGDQPQHF. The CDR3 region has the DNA TGTGCCTGGAGTGTAAAAGGGGATCAGCCCCAGCATTTT.

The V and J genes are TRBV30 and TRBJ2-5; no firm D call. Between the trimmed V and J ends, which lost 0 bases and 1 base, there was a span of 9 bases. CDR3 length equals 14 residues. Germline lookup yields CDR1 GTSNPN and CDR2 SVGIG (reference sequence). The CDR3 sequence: CAWSVQTGQETQYF. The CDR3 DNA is TGTGCCTGGAGTGTACAGACTGGCCAAGAGACCCAGTACTTC.

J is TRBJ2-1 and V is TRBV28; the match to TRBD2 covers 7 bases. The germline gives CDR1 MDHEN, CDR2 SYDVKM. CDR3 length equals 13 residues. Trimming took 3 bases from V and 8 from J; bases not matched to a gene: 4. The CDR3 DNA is TGTGCCAGCAGTTTTGGGACTAAAGATGAGCAGTTCTTC. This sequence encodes CASSFGTKDEQFF. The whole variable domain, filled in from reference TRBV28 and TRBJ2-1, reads DVKVTQSSRYLVKRTGEKVFLECVQDMDHENMFWYRQDPGLGLRLIYFSYDVKMKEKGDIPEGYSVSREKKERFSLILESASTNQTSMYLCASSFGTKDEQFFGPGTRLTVL.

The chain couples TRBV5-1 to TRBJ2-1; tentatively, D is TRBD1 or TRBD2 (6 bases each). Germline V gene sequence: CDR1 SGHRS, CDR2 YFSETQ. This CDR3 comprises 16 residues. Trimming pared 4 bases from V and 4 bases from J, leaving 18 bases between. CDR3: CASSTGTVAPYNEQFF. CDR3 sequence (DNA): TGCGCCAGCAGCACAGGGACTGTAGCCCCTTACAATGAGCAGTTCTTC.

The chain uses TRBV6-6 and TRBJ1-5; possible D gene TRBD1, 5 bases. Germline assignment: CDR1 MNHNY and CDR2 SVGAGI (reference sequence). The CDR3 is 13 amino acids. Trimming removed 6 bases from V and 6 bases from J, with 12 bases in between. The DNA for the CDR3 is TGTGCCAGCAGCCAAGGGACTTCTCAGCCCCAGCATTTT. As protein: CASSQGTSQPQHF.

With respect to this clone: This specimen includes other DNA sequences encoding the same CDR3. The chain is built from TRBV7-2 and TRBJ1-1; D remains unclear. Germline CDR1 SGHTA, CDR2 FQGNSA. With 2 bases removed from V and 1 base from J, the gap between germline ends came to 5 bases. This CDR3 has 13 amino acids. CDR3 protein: CASSLRGNTEAFF. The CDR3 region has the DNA TGTGCCAGCAGCTTACGTGGGAACACTGAAGCTTTCTTT.

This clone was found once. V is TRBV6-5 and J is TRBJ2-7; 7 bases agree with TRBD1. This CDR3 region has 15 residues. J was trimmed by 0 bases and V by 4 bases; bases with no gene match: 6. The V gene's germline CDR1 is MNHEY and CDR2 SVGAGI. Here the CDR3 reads CASSLVQGSSYEQYF. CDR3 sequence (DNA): TGTGCCAGCAGTTTGGTACAGGGGAGCTCCTACGAGCAGTACTTC.

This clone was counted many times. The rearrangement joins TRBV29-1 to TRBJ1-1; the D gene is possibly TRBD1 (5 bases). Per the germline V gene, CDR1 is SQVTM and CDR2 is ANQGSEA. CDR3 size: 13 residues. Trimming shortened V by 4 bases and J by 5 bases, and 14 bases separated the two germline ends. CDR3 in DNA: TGCAGCGTTGCCGTCTTGGGGGGAACTGAAGCTTTCTTT. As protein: CSVAVLGGTEAFF. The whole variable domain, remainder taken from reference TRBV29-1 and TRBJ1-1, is SAVISQKPSRDICQRGTSLTIQCQVDSQVTMMFWYRQQPGQSLTLIATANQGSEATYESGFVIDKFPISRPNLTFSTLTVSNMSPEDSSIYLCSVAVLGGTEAFFGQGTRLTVV.

In DNA form, the CDR3 reads TGTGCCAGCAGCTTGGGGGCGGGAGGGTCCTACAATGAGCAGTTCTTC. Amino acid sequence: CASSLGAGGSYNEQFF. The V call is TRBV5-4, the J call TRBJ2-1, with 9 bases matching TRBD2. Germline CDR1 and CDR2: SGHNT and YYREEE (reference sequence). The CDR3 loop spans 16 amino acids. Trimming removed 0 bases from V and 1 base from J; junction bases left unmatched: 2.

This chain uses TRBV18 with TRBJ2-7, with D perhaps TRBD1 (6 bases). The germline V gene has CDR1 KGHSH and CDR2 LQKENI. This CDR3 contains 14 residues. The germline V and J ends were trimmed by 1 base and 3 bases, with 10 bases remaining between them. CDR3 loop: CASSPQAGDYEQYF. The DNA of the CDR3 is TGTGCCAGCTCACCACAGGCAGGGGACTACGAGCAGTACTTC.

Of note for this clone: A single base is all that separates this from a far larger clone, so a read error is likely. CDR3 DNA: TGTGCCGGCAGCCAAGATGAAGGTAGCGGGAGCAATGAGCAGTTCTTC. It codes for CAGSQDEGSGSNEQFF. This chain connects TRBV4-2 to TRBJ2-1; 9 nucleotides match TRBD2. The germline gives CDR1 LGHNA, CDR2 YNFKEQ. The CDR3 contains 16 residues.

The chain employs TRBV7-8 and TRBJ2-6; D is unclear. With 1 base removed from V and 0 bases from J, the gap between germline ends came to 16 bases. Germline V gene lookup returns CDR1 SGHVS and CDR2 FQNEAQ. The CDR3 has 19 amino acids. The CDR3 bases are TGTGCCAGCAGCTTAGTATTAGGGAAGAAGACCTCTGGGGCCAACGTCCTGACTTTC. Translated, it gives CASSLVLGKKTSGANVLTF.

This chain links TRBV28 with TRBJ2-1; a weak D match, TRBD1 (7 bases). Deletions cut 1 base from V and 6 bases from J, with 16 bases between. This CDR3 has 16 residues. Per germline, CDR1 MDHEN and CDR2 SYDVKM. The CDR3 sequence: CASSLFRDSGRNEQFF. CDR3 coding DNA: TGTGCCAGCAGTTTATTTCGGGACAGCGGGCGCAATGAGCAGTTCTTC.

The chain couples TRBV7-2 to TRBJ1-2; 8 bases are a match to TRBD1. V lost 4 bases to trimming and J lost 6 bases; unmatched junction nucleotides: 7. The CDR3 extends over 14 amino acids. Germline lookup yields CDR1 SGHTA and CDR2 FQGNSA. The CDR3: CASSSRGRGHGYTF. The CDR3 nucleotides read TGTGCCAGCAGCTCCAGGGGGCGCGGCCATGGCTACACCTTC.

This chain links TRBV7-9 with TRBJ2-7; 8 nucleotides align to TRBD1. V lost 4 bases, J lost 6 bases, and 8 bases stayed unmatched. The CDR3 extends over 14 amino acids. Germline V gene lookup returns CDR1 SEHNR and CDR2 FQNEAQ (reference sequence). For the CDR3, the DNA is TGTGCCAGCAGCTCCCGCAGGGGGCAAGGCGAGCAGTACTTC. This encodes CASSSRRGQGEQYF.